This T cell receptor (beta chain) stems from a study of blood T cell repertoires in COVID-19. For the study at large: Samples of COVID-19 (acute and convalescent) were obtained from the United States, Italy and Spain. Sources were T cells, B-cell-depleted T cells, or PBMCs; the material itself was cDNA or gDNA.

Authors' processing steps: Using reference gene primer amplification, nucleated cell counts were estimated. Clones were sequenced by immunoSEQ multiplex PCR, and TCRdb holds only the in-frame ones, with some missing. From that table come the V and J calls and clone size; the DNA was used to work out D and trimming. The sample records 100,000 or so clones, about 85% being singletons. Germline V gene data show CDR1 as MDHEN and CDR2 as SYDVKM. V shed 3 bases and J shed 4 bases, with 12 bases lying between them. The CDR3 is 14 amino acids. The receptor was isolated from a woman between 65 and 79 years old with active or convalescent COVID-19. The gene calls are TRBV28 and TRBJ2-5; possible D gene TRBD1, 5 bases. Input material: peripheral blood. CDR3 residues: CASSLLPGPETQYF. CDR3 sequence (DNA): TGTGCCAGCAGTTTGTTGCCAGGGCCAGAGACCCAGTACTTC. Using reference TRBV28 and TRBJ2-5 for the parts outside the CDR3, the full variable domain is DVKVTQSSRYLVKRTGEKVFLECVQDMDHENMFWYRQDPGLGLRLIYFSYDVKMKEKGDIPEGYSVSREKKERFSLILESASTNQTSMYLCASSLLPGPETQYFGPGTRLLVL.